This TCR beta chain was sequenced during a study of siplizumab effects on memory and regulatory T cells. Study-level findings and limits: The diversity of naive T cells seemed greater than that of memory cells, and their alloresponse contribution seemed major. Proliferating Tregs' suppressive function in siplizumab cultures went unconfirmed.

Concerning this clone itself: Antigen specificity is unknown.

Assay used: immunoSEQ multiplex PCR; TCRdb lists only in-frame clones, some missing. This sample has 80,000 to 95,000 clones, with 95% found just once. From germline, CDR1 is SGDLS and CDR2 YYNGEE. With 0 bases clipped from V and 2 bases from J, the junction kept 8 bases outside the gene matches. This CDR3 spans 17 amino acids. Input material: CD8+ T cells sorted from blood. The rearrangement links TRBV9 to TRBJ2-3, with 8 bases matching TRBD1. The receptor's source is a human donor in good health. The CDR3 is CASSVVQDREYTDTQYF. CDR3 sequence (DNA): TGTGCCAGCAGCGTAGTGCAGGACAGGGAATACACAGATACGCAGTATTTT.